The sequence of this TCR beta chain was determined in a study of brain T cells in children with intractable seizures. Measured with immunoSEQ multiplex PCR; TCRdb has only the in-frame clones, and not every one. The sample holds tens of thousands of clones, about nine tenths seen once. Before surgery, patients took at least one anti-epileptic drug. Whole-study results and caveats: Pre-surgery blood may have been undersampled, hiding some clones.

On this clone: Antigen specificity is unknown.

The germline V and J ends were trimmed by 4 bases and 7 bases, with 14 bases remaining between them. The CDR3 runs to 14 residues. In germline, CDR1 is LNHDA, CDR2 SQIVND (reference sequence). The specimen was peripheral blood, collected at surgery. The origin of this receptor is a girl aged 2-10 years with tuberous sclerosis and intractable seizures. The V call is TRBV19, the J call TRBJ1-3; D is possibly TRBD1 (6 bases). CDR3 DNA: TGTGCCAGTAGTACTCAGACAGGAGGGAACACCATATATTTT. This codes for CASSTQTGGNTIYF. Full variable domain (outside the CDR3, taken from reference TRBV19 and TRBJ1-3): DGGITQSPKYLFRKEGQNVTLSCEQNLNHDAMYWYRQDPGQGLRLIYYSQIVNDFQKGDIAEGYSVSREKKESFPLTVTSAQKNPTAFYLCASSTQTGGNTIYFGEGSWLTVV.